A selection of T cell receptor beta chains follows, all from one sample in a study of T cells after yellow fever vaccination. TCRdb recomputed calls from the 5' RACE reads with MiXCR, one row per CDR3 protein. The table includes approximately 450,000 distinct CDR3 sequences, around 19% detected once. Sequenced material: PBMCs, taken before the yellow fever booster vaccination. These receptors came from a man between 18 and 29 years old who received the YFV17D yellow fever vaccine. Each CDR3 is given with its conserved first and last residue. Fields, in order: D gene, CDR3 length, clone size, J gene, V gene, CDR3 DNA, CDR3 protein. The D gene is left open where the match is weak. Clone sizes are given selectively: once, few, many, or a class where the clone is expanded.

d_gene: .
len: 15
abundance: .
j_gene: TRBJ1-2
v_gene: TRBV9
CDR3nt: TGTGCCAGCAGCGTAGCTACGGCAGGGAACTATGGCTACACCTTC
CDR3aa: CASSVATAGNYGYTF

d_gene: .
len: 15
abundance: few
j_gene: TRBJ1-4
v_gene: TRBV7-9
CDR3nt: TGTGCCAGCAGCTACACAGGTTTGGATCGGGAAAAACTGTTTTTT
CDR3aa: CASSYTGLDREKLFF

d_gene: TRBD2
len: 14
abundance: few
j_gene: TRBJ2-5
v_gene: TRBV5-1
CDR3nt: TGCGCCAGCAGCTCAGTAGCGGGGAAAGAGACCCAGTACTTC
CDR3aa: CASSSVAGKETQYF

d_gene: .
len: 13
abundance: .
j_gene: TRBJ1-2
v_gene: TRBV14
CDR3nt: TGTGCCAGCAGCGCGGGTTTGGGTTTTGACTACACCTTC
CDR3aa: CASSAGLGFDYTF

d_gene: .
len: 14
abundance: few
j_gene: TRBJ2-3
v_gene: TRBV4-2
CDR3nt: TGTGCCAGCAGCCAACCCCAGGGGACAGATACGCAGTATTTT
CDR3aa: CASSQPQGTDTQYF

d_gene: TRBD1
len: 14
abundance: few
j_gene: TRBJ1-4
v_gene: TRBV7-2
CDR3nt: TGTGCCAGCAGCTCGAGGGACAGGGGCTCGCGACTGTTTTTT
CDR3aa: CASSSRDRGSRLFF

d_gene: TRBD1
len: 16
abundance: .
j_gene: TRBJ2-5
v_gene: TRBV4-1
CDR3nt: TGCGCCAGCAGCCAACATACAGGGGTACCGAGCGAGACCCAGTACTTC
CDR3aa: CASSQHTGVPSETQYF

d_gene: TRBD2
len: 18
abundance: few
j_gene: TRBJ2-7
v_gene: TRBV7-2
CDR3nt: TGTGCCAGCAGTTTTTTCTCCGGACTAGCGGGGGGCTTGGACGAGCAGTACTTC
CDR3aa: CASSFFSGLAGGLDEQYF

d_gene: .
len: 13
abundance: .
j_gene: TRBJ2-3
v_gene: TRBV7-2
CDR3nt: TGTGCCAGCGGTAGCGGAAGCACAGATACGCAGTATTTT
CDR3aa: CASGSGSTDTQYF

d_gene: TRBD1
len: 16
abundance: few
j_gene: TRBJ2-1
v_gene: TRBV12-3/TRBV12-4
CDR3nt: TGTGCCAGCAGTTTAGCGACAGGGAGCTCCTACAATGAGCAGTTCTTC
CDR3aa: CASSLATGSSYNEQFF

d_gene: .
len: 13
abundance: .
j_gene: TRBJ2-2
v_gene: TRBV20-1
CDR3nt: TGCAGTGCTAGAGTCAGGGCCGAGGGGGAGCTGTTTTTT
CDR3aa: CSARVRAEGELFF

d_gene: TRBD1
len: 13
abundance: few
j_gene: TRBJ2-7
v_gene: TRBV12-3/TRBV12-4
CDR3nt: TGTGCCAGCAGTGGGACAGGGGACCACGAGCAGTACTTC
CDR3aa: CASSGTGDHEQYF

d_gene: TRBD2
len: 15
abundance: .
j_gene: TRBJ2-6
v_gene: TRBV6-1
CDR3nt: TGTGCCAGCATCAGTAGCGGGGCTGGGGCCAACGTCCTGACTTTC
CDR3aa: CASISSGAGANVLTF

d_gene: .
len: 13
abundance: .
j_gene: TRBJ2-7
v_gene: TRBV20-1
CDR3nt: TGCAGTGCTAGGGACGTTATCTCCTACGAGCAGTACTTC
CDR3aa: CSARDVISYEQYF

d_gene: .
len: 14
abundance: .
j_gene: TRBJ1-4
v_gene: TRBV9
CDR3nt: TGTGCCAGCAGCGTTGGAGGGTGGAATGAAAAACTGTTTTTT
CDR3aa: CASSVGGWNEKLFF

d_gene: .
len: 19
abundance: few
j_gene: TRBJ1-1
v_gene: TRBV7-6
CDR3nt: TGTGCCAGCAGTTTAGTTCGGGGAGTGCCCGGATCCCCGAACACTGAAGCTTTCTTT
CDR3aa: CASSLVRGVPGSPNTEAFF

d_gene: TRBD1
len: 13
abundance: few
j_gene: TRBJ1-2
v_gene: TRBV6-2/TRBV6-3
CDR3nt: TGTGCCAGCAGTTACGGACAGGGCCGTGGCTACACCTTC
CDR3aa: CASSYGQGRGYTF

d_gene: .
len: 15
abundance: .
j_gene: TRBJ1-4
v_gene: TRBV5-1
CDR3nt: TGCGCCAGCAGCTTGGTGGAGGGAGGAGATGAAAAACTGTTTTTT
CDR3aa: CASSLVEGGDEKLFF

d_gene: TRBD1
len: 16
abundance: .
j_gene: TRBJ2-2
v_gene: TRBV6-5
CDR3nt: TGTGCCAGCAGGACTGACAGGGGAAAGAACACCGGGGAGCTGTTTTTT
CDR3aa: CASRTDRGKNTGELFF

d_gene: .
len: 13
abundance: .
j_gene: TRBJ1-5
v_gene: TRBV27
CDR3nt: TGTGCCAGCAGTTTGACCCACAATCAGCCCCAGCATTTT
CDR3aa: CASSLTHNQPQHF

d_gene: TRBD1
len: 14
abundance: .
j_gene: TRBJ1-3
v_gene: TRBV4-3
CDR3nt: TGCGCCAGCAGCCCGACAGGGAATGGAAACACCATATATTTT
CDR3aa: CASSPTGNGNTIYF

d_gene: .
len: 14
abundance: .
j_gene: TRBJ1-4
v_gene: TRBV10-2
CDR3nt: TGCGCCAGGCAGCAGACGGGGCCTTTAAAAGGACTGTTTTTT
CDR3aa: CARQQTGPLKGLFF

d_gene: TRBD2
len: 15
abundance: few
j_gene: TRBJ2-1
v_gene: TRBV27
CDR3nt: TGTGCCAGCAGTTGGGGCGGGGGTCCTTACAATGAGCAGTTCTTC
CDR3aa: CASSWGGGPYNEQFF

d_gene: TRBD2
len: 16
abundance: few
j_gene: TRBJ2-3
v_gene: TRBV5-6
CDR3nt: TGTGCCAGCAGCTTTGTCTCGGGGGGGAACACAGATACGCAGTATTTT
CDR3aa: CASSFVSGGNTDTQYF

d_gene: .
len: 15
abundance: .
j_gene: TRBJ1-1
v_gene: TRBV5-5
CDR3nt: TGTGCCAGCAGCTTCGTTGGCACTGTCCTCACTGAAGCTTTCTTT
CDR3aa: CASSFVGTVLTEAFF

d_gene: TRBD2
len: 16
abundance: .
j_gene: TRBJ2-7
v_gene: TRBV7-2
CDR3nt: TGTGCCAGCAGCTTTTTAGCGGGGGGGCTCTCCTACGAGCAGTACTTC
CDR3aa: CASSFLAGGLSYEQYF

d_gene: .
len: 14
abundance: many
j_gene: TRBJ1-1
v_gene: TRBV11-2
CDR3nt: TGTGCCAGCAGCTTAGGAGGGGGAGGGACTGAAGCTTTCTTT
CDR3aa: CASSLGGGGTEAFF

d_gene: .
len: 15
abundance: .
j_gene: TRBJ2-1
v_gene: TRBV6-6
CDR3nt: TGTGCCAGCAGTCCCCCCGGGAGCTCCTACAATGAGCAGTTCTTC
CDR3aa: CASSPPGSSYNEQFF

d_gene: .
len: 12
abundance: .
j_gene: TRBJ1-2
v_gene: TRBV7-9
CDR3nt: TGTGCCAGCAGCCCCTTGGAGTCCGTCTACACCTTC
CDR3aa: CASSPLESVYTF

d_gene: .
len: 13
abundance: few
j_gene: TRBJ1-5
v_gene: TRBV20-1
CDR3nt: TGCAGTGCTAGAGAGGGTCCAAATCAGCCCCAGCATTTT
CDR3aa: CSAREGPNQPQHF

d_gene: .
len: 13
abundance: many
j_gene: TRBJ1-2
v_gene: TRBV12-3/TRBV12-4
CDR3nt: TGTGCCAGCGGAATAAGGGGTAACTATGGCTACACCTTC
CDR3aa: CASGIRGNYGYTF

d_gene: .
len: 16
abundance: few
j_gene: TRBJ2-4
v_gene: TRBV20-1
CDR3nt: TGCAGTGCTGCCCTGTCCGGCGGGGGTAAGGGGGGCATTCAGTACTTC
CDR3aa: CSAALSGGGKGGIQYF

d_gene: .
len: 13
abundance: .
j_gene: TRBJ2-7
v_gene: TRBV7-2
CDR3nt: TGTGCCAGCAGCTTAGGGTCCCTCTACGAGCAGTACTTC
CDR3aa: CASSLGSLYEQYF

d_gene: .
len: 17
abundance: .
j_gene: TRBJ1-3
v_gene: TRBV19
CDR3nt: TGTGCCAGTAACCCACGGTTGGGGACAAGCTCTGGAAACACCATATATTTT
CDR3aa: CASNPRLGTSSGNTIYF

d_gene: TRBD2
len: 15
abundance: .
j_gene: TRBJ2-2
v_gene: TRBV7-9
CDR3nt: TGTGCCAGCAGCCCGTTTTCGGGGGGAGCCGGGGAGCTGTTTTTT
CDR3aa: CASSPFSGGAGELFF

d_gene: .
len: 14
abundance: .
j_gene: TRBJ2-1
v_gene: TRBV4-3
CDR3nt: TGCGCCAGCAGCCAAGTAGCCCGTTTCGGTGAGCAGTTCTTC
CDR3aa: CASSQVARFGEQFF

d_gene: .
len: 13
abundance: few
j_gene: TRBJ2-5
v_gene: TRBV24-1
CDR3nt: TGTGCCACCAGTGGTGCGGGTGAAGAGACCCAGTACTTC
CDR3aa: CATSGAGEETQYF

d_gene: .
len: 14
abundance: .
j_gene: TRBJ1-1
v_gene: TRBV18
CDR3nt: TGTGCCAGCTCCCACACCGGGGGGAACACTGAAGCTTTCTTT
CDR3aa: CASSHTGGNTEAFF

d_gene: .
len: 14
abundance: many
j_gene: TRBJ1-3
v_gene: TRBV6-5
CDR3nt: TGTGCCAGCAGTTACGGACACTCTGGAAACACCATATATTTT
CDR3aa: CASSYGHSGNTIYF

d_gene: .
len: 13
abundance: few
j_gene: TRBJ2-4
v_gene: TRBV2
CDR3nt: TGTGCCGCCCGTCGGTTCGCCAAAAACATTCAGTACTTC
CDR3aa: CAARRFAKNIQYF

d_gene: TRBD2
len: 21
abundance: few
j_gene: TRBJ2-5
v_gene: TRBV4-3
CDR3nt: TGCGCCAGCAGCCAAGAACCAGCTCTTCCGGGACTAGCGGGGGGCGAAGAGACCCAGTACTTC
CDR3aa: CASSQEPALPGLAGGEETQYF

d_gene: .
len: 12
abundance: .
j_gene: TRBJ2-7
v_gene: TRBV12-3/TRBV12-4
CDR3nt: TGTGCCAGCAGTAGAGGGGGCTACGAGCAGTACTTC
CDR3aa: CASSRGGYEQYF

d_gene: .
len: 14
abundance: .
j_gene: TRBJ2-1
v_gene: TRBV7-2
CDR3nt: TGTGCCAGCAGCATAGGGCAGCAGCACAATGAGCAGTTCTTC
CDR3aa: CASSIGQQHNEQFF

d_gene: .
len: 14
abundance: few
j_gene: TRBJ1-3
v_gene: TRBV25-1
CDR3nt: TGTGCCAGCAGTCATTCTGCTTCTGGAAACACCATATATTTT
CDR3aa: CASSHSASGNTIYF

d_gene: .
len: 16
abundance: .
j_gene: TRBJ1-4
v_gene: TRBV11-2
CDR3nt: TGTGCCAGCAGGGACGATAGTGGGCAGGGAAGCGAAAAACTGTTTTTT
CDR3aa: CASRDDSGQGSEKLFF

d_gene: TRBD1
len: 15
abundance: few
j_gene: TRBJ2-2
v_gene: TRBV12-3/TRBV12-4
CDR3nt: TGTGCCAGCAGCCTCGACAGGGGGTACACCGGGGAGCTGTTTTTT
CDR3aa: CASSLDRGYTGELFF

d_gene: .
len: 13
abundance: few
j_gene: TRBJ2-7
v_gene: TRBV12-3/TRBV12-4
CDR3nt: TGTGCCAGCAGTTGGGGGGACGCCTACGAGCAGTACTTC
CDR3aa: CASSWGDAYEQYF

d_gene: .
len: 13
abundance: .
j_gene: TRBJ1-2
v_gene: TRBV5-5
CDR3nt: TGTGCCAGCAGCTTGATCACTAGCTATGGCTACACCTTC
CDR3aa: CASSLITSYGYTF

d_gene: .
len: 12
abundance: .
j_gene: TRBJ1-2
v_gene: TRBV12-3/TRBV12-4
CDR3nt: TGTGCCATCCGAGGGGTTGACTATGGCTACACCTTC
CDR3aa: CAIRGVDYGYTF

d_gene: .
len: 12
abundance: .
j_gene: TRBJ2-1
v_gene: TRBV29-1
CDR3nt: TGCAGCGTTGAAGGGCAGGGGATTGAGCAGTTCTTC
CDR3aa: CSVEGQGIEQFF

d_gene: TRBD1
len: 16
abundance: .
j_gene: TRBJ2-4
v_gene: TRBV5-1
CDR3nt: TGCGCCAGCAGCTTGGTGACAGGGGGAGCCAAAAACATTCAGTACTTC
CDR3aa: CASSLVTGGAKNIQYF

d_gene: .
len: 13
abundance: few
j_gene: TRBJ2-5
v_gene: TRBV15
CDR3nt: TGTGCCACCAGCAGGGCTAGTAAAGAGACCCAGTACTTC
CDR3aa: CATSRASKETQYF

d_gene: TRBD2
len: 13
abundance: few
j_gene: TRBJ2-7
v_gene: TRBV20-1
CDR3nt: TGCAGTGCTTTAGCGGGGGGCCGAGGGGAGCAGTACTTC
CDR3aa: CSALAGGRGEQYF

d_gene: TRBD2
len: 16
abundance: .
j_gene: TRBJ2-3
v_gene: TRBV5-1
CDR3nt: TGCGCCAGCAGCCCTCCGGTAGCGGGGGGCACAGATACGCAGTATTTT
CDR3aa: CASSPPVAGGTDTQYF

d_gene: TRBD1
len: 17
abundance: .
j_gene: TRBJ2-3
v_gene: TRBV25-1
CDR3nt: TGTGCCAGCAGTAAACGGACAGGGAGAACTAGCACAGATACGCAGTATTTT
CDR3aa: CASSKRTGRTSTDTQYF